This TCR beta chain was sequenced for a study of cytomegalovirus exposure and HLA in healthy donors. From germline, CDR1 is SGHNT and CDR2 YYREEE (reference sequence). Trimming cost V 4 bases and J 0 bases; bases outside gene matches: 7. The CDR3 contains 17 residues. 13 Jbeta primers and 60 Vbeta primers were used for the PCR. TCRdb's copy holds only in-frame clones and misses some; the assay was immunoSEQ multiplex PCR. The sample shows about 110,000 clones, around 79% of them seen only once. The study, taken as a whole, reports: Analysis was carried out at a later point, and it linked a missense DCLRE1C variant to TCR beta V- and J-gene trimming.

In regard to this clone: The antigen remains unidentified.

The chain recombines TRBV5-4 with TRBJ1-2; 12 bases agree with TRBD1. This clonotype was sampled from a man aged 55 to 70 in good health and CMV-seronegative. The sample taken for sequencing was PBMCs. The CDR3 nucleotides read TGTGCCAGCAGCCCGGGACAGGGGGCAAGGGCTAACTATGGCTACACCTTC. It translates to CASSPGQGARANYGYTF.